One and the same sample provided the 15 T cell receptor beta chains below, sequenced in a study of T cells after posttransplantation cyclophosphamide. Cyclophosphamide on days +3 and +4 followed busulfan-fludarabine conditioning and a marrow graft. Generated by immunoSEQ multiplex PCR, the TCRdb table keeps only in-frame clones and is missing some. Of 35,000 to 40,000 clones listed, around 80% are singletons. The sample here was CD4+ T cells sorted from blood, taken approximately 2,000 days after a stem cell transplant with posttransplant cyclophosphamide. These receptors all come from a female patient aged 35-55 years who received an allogeneic stem cell transplant from a related donor, was CMV-positive, and had no GVHD. The T cells may come from the graft donor.

The rearrangement links TRBV6-5 to TRBJ2-3; TRBD2 matches at 7 bases. Germline V gene sequence: CDR1 MNHEY, CDR2 SVGAGI. The CDR3 length is 14 residues. With 7 bases clipped from V and 6 bases from J, the junction kept 10 bases outside the gene matches. The DNA of the CDR3 is TGTGCCAGCACCTACTTGGGGGGGGGTGATACGCAGTATTTT. This encodes CASTYLGGGDTQYF.

Here the CDR3 reads CASSLHFSYEQYF. The CDR3, as DNA: TGTGCCAGTAGTTTGCACTTCTCCTACGAGCAGTACTTC. The rearrangement uses TRBV19 and TRBJ2-7; D not certain. Germline V gives CDR1 LNHDA, CDR2 SQIVND (reference sequence). The CDR3 spans 13 residues. Trimming took off 5 bases at V and 0 bases at J, with 8 bases between the two ends.

The rearrangement links TRBV6-5 to TRBJ2-3; perhaps TRBD1 as D (5 bases). CDR1 is MNHEY, CDR2 SVGAGI, per germline. Trimming cost V 7 bases and J 0 bases, with 8 bases left between them. The CDR3 totals 13 residues. The CDR3 region has the DNA TGTGCCAGCACAAAGGGGAGCACAGATACGCAGTATTTT. This encodes CASTKGSTDTQYF.

V is TRBV6-5 and J is TRBJ2-7; TRBD2 matches 11 bases. This CDR3 spans 16 amino acids. Losses at the gene ends were 2 bases for V and 3 bases for J; bases not matched to a gene: 6. Germline V gives CDR1 MNHEY, CDR2 SVGAGI. CDR3 DNA sequence: TGTGCCAGCAGTTACCCTAGCGGGGGGCACAGCTACGAGCAGTACTTC. It yields the protein CASSYPSGGHSYEQYF.

The chain is built from TRBV9 and TRBJ2-3; 11 nucleotides agree with TRBD2. The V gene's germline CDR1 is SGDLS and CDR2 YYNGEE. This CDR3 contains 15 residues. With V trimmed by 3 bases and J by 2 bases, 2 bases remained unmatched. The CDR3: CASSGGLAVTDTQYF. The CDR3 DNA sequence: TGTGCCAGCAGCGGGGGACTAGCGGTCACAGATACGCAGTATTTT.

The genes are TRBV6-5 and TRBJ1-5; 10 bases line up with TRBD1. CDR3 length equals 15 residues. The V segment lost 6 bases and the J segment 4 bases; nucleotides outside the gene matches: 6. Germline lookup yields CDR1 MNHEY and CDR2 SVGAGI. This chain's CDR3 is CASRPGTGENQPQHF. The CDR3 DNA is TGTGCCAGCAGGCCCGGGACAGGGGAAAATCAGCCCCAGCATTTT.

This clone was seen a single time. V gene TRBV9 combines with J gene TRBJ2-7; 11 bases align to TRBD2. CDR3 length: 15 amino acids. Germline V CDR1 and CDR2: SGDLS, YYNGEE. The V gene end was trimmed by 3 bases and the J gene end by 0 bases; junction bases not matched to a gene: 2. The CDR3, as DNA: TGTGCCAGCAGCGCCGGACTAGCGGGCTCCTACGAGCAGTACTTC. Translated: CASSAGLAGSYEQYF.

The rearrangement uses TRBV7-3 and TRBJ2-5, with TRBD1 matching 9 bases. In germline, CDR1 is SGHTA, CDR2 FQGTGA. The CDR3 totals 15 residues. The V gene end was trimmed by 5 bases and the J gene end by 3 bases; junction bases not matched to a gene: 7. CDR3 sequence: CASSKDRGTEETQYF. The CDR3 DNA follows: TGTGCCAGCAGCAAGGACAGGGGAACAGAAGAGACCCAGTACTTC.

This sequence joins TRBV2 and TRBJ2-7; tentative D call: TRBD1 (5 bases). Germline V gives CDR1 SNHLY, CDR2 FYNNEI. The CDR3 has 14 residues. V lost 3 bases and J 3 bases, leaving 12 bases between the germline ends. The CDR3 DNA sequence: TGTGCCAGCAGTGATAGGGGAATCTTCTACGAGCAGTACTTC. Amino acids: CASSDRGIFYEQYF.

Written as DNA, the CDR3 is TGCAGCGTTCGTCCCCGGGGAGATACGCAGTATTTT. Its protein is CSVRPRGDTQYF. This chain uses TRBV29-1 with TRBJ2-3, with a weak D call TRBD2 (5 bases). The CDR3 loop spans 12 amino acids. Germline V gene data show CDR1 as SQVTM and CDR2 as ANQGSEA. V gave up 5 bases and J gave up 5 bases, with 11 bases separating them.

This clone was seen more than once but under ten times. The J gene is TRBJ2-3, the V gene TRBV2; 7 bases line up with TRBD2. V trimming: 7 bases; J trimming: 2 bases; junction bases outside the gene matches: 6. Per germline, CDR1 SNHLY and CDR2 FYNNEI. The CDR3 spans 14 residues. CDR3 residues: CASTTGGNTDTQYF. The CDR3 DNA is TGTGCCAGCACGACGGGAGGAAACACAGATACGCAGTATTTT. Full variable domain (remainder filled in from reference TRBV2 and TRBJ2-3): EPEVTQTPSHQVTQMGQEVILRCVPISNHLYFYWYRQILGQKVEFLVSFYNNEISEKSEIFDDQFSVERPDGSNFTLKIRSTKLEDSAMYFCASTTGGNTDTQYFGPGTRLTVL.

About this clone itself: This same CDR3 is encoded by further DNA sequences in the sample. The J gene is TRBJ1-2, the V gene TRBV5-6; 11 bases match TRBD1. V shed 2 bases and J 7 bases; nucleotides not matched to a gene: 4. There are 14 residues in the CDR3. Germline CDR1 and CDR2: SGHDT and YYEEEE. CDR3 sequence reads: CASSLGQGASGYTF. The CDR3 coding sequence is TGTGCCAGCAGCTTAGGACAGGGGGCGAGTGGCTACACCTTC. Full variable domain (missing parts from reference TRBV5-6 and TRBJ1-2): DAGVTQSPTHLIKTRGQQVTLRCSPKSGHDTVSWYQQALGQGPQFIFQYYEEEERQRGNFPDRFSGHQFPNYSSELNVNALLLGDSALYLCASSLGQGASGYTFGSGTRLTVV.

The rearrangement joins TRBV11-2 to TRBJ2-7; the match to TRBD2 covers 9 bases. This CDR3 spans 15 amino acids. Unmatched junction bases numbered 11, after V lost 5 bases and J lost 6 bases. Looked up from germline, CDR1 is SGHAT and CDR2 is FQNNGV. CDR3 protein: CASSLSGGGSGEQYF. Here the CDR3 DNA reads TGTGCCAGCAGCCTTAGCGGGGGTGGTTCCGGCGAGCAGTACTTC.

This chain uses TRBV9 with TRBJ1-1, with D perhaps TRBD1 (6 bases). The V gene lost 0 bases and the J gene lost 3 bases, with 12 bases spanning the gap. Germline CDR1 reads SGDLS; CDR2 reads YYNGEE. The CDR3 totals 15 residues. In DNA, the CDR3 is TGTGCCAGCAGCGTAGGTATGACAGGCTACACTGAAGCTTTCTTT. This sequence encodes CASSVGMTGYTEAFF.

The V and J genes are TRBV28 and TRBJ1-1, with D perhaps matching TRBD1 (5 bases). Trimming shortened V by 2 bases and J by 5 bases, and 15 bases separated the two germline ends. The CDR3 has 15 amino acids. In germline, CDR1 is MDHEN, CDR2 SYDVKM. The CDR3 spells CASSLPGGSRTEAFF. In DNA, the CDR3 is TGTGCCAGCAGTTTACCGGGGGGGTCTCGAACTGAAGCTTTCTTT.